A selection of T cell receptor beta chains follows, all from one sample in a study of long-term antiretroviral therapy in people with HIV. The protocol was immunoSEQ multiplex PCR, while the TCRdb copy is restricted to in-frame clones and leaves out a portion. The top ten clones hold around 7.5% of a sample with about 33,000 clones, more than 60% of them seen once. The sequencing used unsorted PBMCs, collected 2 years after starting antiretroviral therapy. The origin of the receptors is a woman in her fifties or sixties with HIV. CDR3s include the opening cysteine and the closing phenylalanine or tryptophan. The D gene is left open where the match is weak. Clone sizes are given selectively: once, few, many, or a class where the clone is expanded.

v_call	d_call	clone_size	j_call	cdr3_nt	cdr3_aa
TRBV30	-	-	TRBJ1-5	TGTGCCTGGAGCAGCAGGAGAGATCAGCCCCAGCATTTT	CAWSSRRDQPQHF
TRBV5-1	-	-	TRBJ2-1	TGCGCCAGCAGCTTGGACGAGGGAAGAAATGAGCAGTTCTTC	CASSLDEGRNEQFF
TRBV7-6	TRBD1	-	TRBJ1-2	TGTGCCAGCAGCGCCGCCGGGACAGACTCCCCCTATGGCTACACCTTC	CASSAAGTDSPYGYTF
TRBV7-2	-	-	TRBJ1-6	TGTGCCAGCAGCTGGCCAAATTCACCCCTCCACTTT	CASSWPNSPLHF
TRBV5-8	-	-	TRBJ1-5	TGTGCCAGCAGCTATGCAGGGACTGGCAATCAGCCCCAGCATTTT	CASSYAGTGNQPQHF
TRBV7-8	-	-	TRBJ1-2	TGTGCCAGCAGCTTAGGGGAGAATGGCTACACCTTC	CASSLGENGYTF
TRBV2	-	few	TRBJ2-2	TGTGCCAGCAGGTCACTGGGGGGGGAGCTGTTTTTT	CASRSLGGELFF
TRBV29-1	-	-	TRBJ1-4	TGCAGCGTACGACACAATGAAAAACTGTTTTTT	CSVRHNEKLFF
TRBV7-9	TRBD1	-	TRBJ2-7	TGTGCCAGCAGCCTAATACAGGGGGCGCGGTTCTACGAGCAGTACTTC	CASSLIQGARFYEQYF
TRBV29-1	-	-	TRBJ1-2	TGCAGCGTCTCGACGGACTATGGCTACACCTTC	CSVSTDYGYTF
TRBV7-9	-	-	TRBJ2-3	TGTGCCAGCAGCTTATTCCCTAAAGATACGCAGTATTTT	CASSLFPKDTQYF
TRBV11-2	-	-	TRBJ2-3	TGTGCCAGTGAGCCGGGGGCGCGACCCACAGATACGCAGTATTTT	CASEPGARPTDTQYF
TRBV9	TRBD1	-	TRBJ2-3	TGTGCCAGCAGCTCCCTGGATGGGACAGGGGAACGGACGCAGTATTTT	CASSSLDGTGERTQYF
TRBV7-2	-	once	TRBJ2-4	TGTGCCAGCAGCGATAGACAGCAAAACATTCAGTACTTC	CASSDRQQNIQYF
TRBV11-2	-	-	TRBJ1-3	TGTGCCAGCAGCTTAGATTCGAGGGTACAGTCGCCTGGAAACACCATATATTTT	CASSLDSRVQSPGNTIYF
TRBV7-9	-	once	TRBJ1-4	TGTGCCAGCAGCTTAGTTTGGGGTAGTTTTGAAAAACTGTTTTTT	CASSLVWGSFEKLFF